Reported below is one TCR beta chain. The length of the CDR3 is 14 residues. Germline CDR1 reads MNHEY; CDR2 reads SVGAGI. V shed 7 bases, J shed 4 bases, and the junction held 7 bases outside the gene matches. In the original analysis: How many nucleated cells were present was estimated from reference gene primer amplification. Method: immunoSEQ multiplex PCR; TCRdb's copy keeps in-frame clones and lacks some. V and J calls plus clone size are reproduced from that table; the DNA served to infer D and trimming. Of 150,000 to 200,000 clones in the sample, approximately 84% are singletons; the top ten hold about a fifth. This sample stems from a study of blood T cell repertoires in COVID-19. In the study overall: Acute and convalescent COVID-19 samples came from the United States, Italy and Spain. PBMCs, B-cell-depleted T cells, or T cells provided the cDNA or gDNA that made up the material.

V is TRBV6-5 and J is TRBJ1-3, with 7 bases fitting TRBD1. The specimen was peripheral blood. The sequence derives from a woman older than 75 with acute or convalescent COVID-19. The chain's CDR3 is CASISGQLGNTIYF. The CDR3 DNA sequence: TGTGCCAGCATTTCGGGACAGCTCGGAAACACCATATATTTT.